The clone carrying this T cell receptor beta chain occurred a few times. Its antigen is undetermined. V was trimmed by 5 bases and J by 10 bases, leaving 17 bases between them. The CDR3 covers 13 residues. CDR1 and CDR2 (germline): LNHDA, SQIVND (reference sequence). The entry originates in a study of OX40 agonist ivuxolimab in advanced cancers. Points from the study as a whole: Among the lowest peripheral clonal expansion occurred in 0.1-3.0 mg/kg partial responders.

Only in-frame clones appear in the TCRdb table, and some are missing; sequencing was by immunoSEQ multiplex PCR. The sample records more than 75,000 clones, around 83% being singletons. This sequence joins TRBV19 and TRBJ1-1; D call uncertain. The receptor's source is an adult with an advanced solid tumor such as melanoma, head and neck, liver or kidney cancer. The sample was CD4+ or CD8+ T cells sorted from blood, taken in a trial of the OX40 agonist ivuxolimab. The CDR3 loop is CASSPDGTPRAFF. The CDR3, as DNA: TGTGCCAGTAGTCCCGACGGCACTCCCCGAGCTTTCTTT. Drawing the rest from reference TRBV19 and TRBJ1-1, the complete variable domain is DGGITQSPKYLFRKEGQNVTLSCEQNLNHDAMYWYRQDPGQGLRLIYYSQIVNDFQKGDIAEGYSVSREKKESFPLTVTSAQKNPTAFYLCASSPDGTPRAFFGQGTRLTVV.